This T cell receptor beta chain derives from a study of beta chain features in type 1 diabetes listed by TCRdb under 2018. With respect to the entire study: Mean age, gender distribution, total cell number and subset yield were not different between patients and healthy donors. In the study, recently diagnosed type 1 diabetes patients and matched healthy donors were compared on the TCRB repertoires of their sorted circulating CD4+ T cell subsets. Across all samples, about 110 million sorted cells were examined, and cell number per subset correlated strongly with RNA yield. Whereas all 28 donors provided naive and central memory subsets, regulatory and stem cell-like memory subsets were isolated from just 8 patients and about 8 healthy donors. Results the study describes overall, beyond this receptor: Patients with type 1 diabetes made fewer insertions and deleted more nucleotides at VDJ recombination sites, implying thymic rearrangement abnormalities. HLA sub-analyses involved small numbers of individuals, so any influence of HLA type on TCRB rearrangement remained unresolved. Naive, central memory and regulatory TCRB repertoires appeared to be more alike among patients than among healthy donors. Sequencing cDNA rather than genomic DNA could over-represent highly expressing activated cells, although activation and CD3 levels did not differ between groups. Shorter templates might have been favored by PCR, but patient and control samples were amplified and corrected together, so both groups would have been affected equally by any skew. In all four CD4+ subsets, TCRB CDR3 length was moderately but significantly shorter in type 1 diabetes patients.

The germline ends are 12 bases apart after V is trimmed by 5 bases and J by 8 bases. From the germline V gene (reference sequence), CDR1 is SGHAT and CDR2 is FQDESV. The CDR3, cysteine through phenylalanine, is 13 amino acids long. The CDR3 DNA has 39 bases and is translated from base 1. From each donor, a single peripheral blood sample of approximately 120 mL on average was drawn into heparinised tubes. A BD FACSAria II was used to sort naive, central memory, regulatory and stem cell-like memory CD4+ T cells with a panel that included CD45RO, CCR7, CD25, CD127, CD95 and CD27. All sorted populations exceeded 98% purity. PBMCs were isolated immediately by Lymphoprep density gradient centrifugation and stained directly without culture. To minimize batch effects, samples were stained and sorted in pairs, one healthy donor with one patient per experiment. The entire isolated RNA was reverse transcribed using the High Capacity cDNA Reverse Transcription Kit, and thus expressed TCRB transcripts were sequenced. Naive, central memory and regulatory T cell samples underwent deep immunoSEQ sequencing, averaging about 3.57 million total reads per sample. After sorted cells were lysed in RLT buffer, RNA was extracted with DNase-treated RNeasy Micro or Mini kits, with the choice depending on cell number. To prevent cross-contamination, each cell subset was processed individually, whereas patient and healthy donor samples were processed jointly. Using the immunoSEQ multiplex PCR, TCRB sequences were amplified from cDNA into 87-bp fragments spanning the CDR3 region. Sequencing of the amplicons was done on the Illumina HiSeq platform. Concerning the study's data processing: Synthetic template baselines were used to correct PCR bias computationally, reads within Hamming distance 2 were collapsed, and singletons that could not be merged were discarded. Reads were aligned to IMGT to assign V, D and J genes, CDR3 length, and insertions or deletions at six rearrangement sites. Within each subset, clonotype counts were normalized to sorted cell number, after which true diversity and Gini coefficients were computed with the tcR R package. The overlap coefficient, calculated on TCRB nucleotide sequences, was used to quantify repertoire sharing. As a proxy for the pre-selection repertoire, out-of-frame TCRB sequences from naive cells were analyzed. TCRdb carries this immuneACCESS record with in-frame sequences only. Its versions omit some clonotypes, under half of them owing to an unresolved V gene in the studies checked, with the rest unexplained. For V, J and clone size, that table is used; D and trimming come from the DNA. This sample comprises 250,000 to 300,000 clones, roughly 13% of them detected only once. The ten largest account for approximately 0.015% of the sample.

This clone appeared a few times. Its antigen is unknown. No base quality values were provided; no much bigger clone lies one nucleotide off. The chain was built from TRBV11-1 and TRBJ1-4; the D gene assignment is ambiguous. The source is a man aged 30 to 39 with type 1 diabetes. The source material was naive CD4+ T cells from blood. In the paper's terms, the cell subset or site label means: true naive CD4+ T cells. The base sequence is TGTGCCAGCAGCCTCGCGGTCCAGGAAAAACTGTTTTTT. This yields the protein CASSLAVQEKLFF.